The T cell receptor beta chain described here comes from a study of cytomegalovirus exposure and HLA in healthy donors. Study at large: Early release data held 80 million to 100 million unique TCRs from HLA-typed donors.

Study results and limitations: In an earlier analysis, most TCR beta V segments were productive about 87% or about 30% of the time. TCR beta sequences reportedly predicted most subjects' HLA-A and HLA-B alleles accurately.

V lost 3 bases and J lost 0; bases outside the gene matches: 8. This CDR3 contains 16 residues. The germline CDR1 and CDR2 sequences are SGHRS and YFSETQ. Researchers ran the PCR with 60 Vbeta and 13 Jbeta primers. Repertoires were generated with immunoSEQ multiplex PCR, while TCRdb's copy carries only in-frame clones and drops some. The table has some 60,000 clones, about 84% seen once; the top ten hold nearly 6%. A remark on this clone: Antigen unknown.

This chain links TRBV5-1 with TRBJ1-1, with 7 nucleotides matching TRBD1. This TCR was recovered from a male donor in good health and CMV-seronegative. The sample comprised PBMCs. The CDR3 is CASSWTSGQMNTEAFF. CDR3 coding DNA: TGCGCCAGCAGCTGGACCTCGGGACAGATGAACACTGAAGCTTTCTTT.